The present TCR beta chain was sequenced within a study of blood T cell repertoires in COVID-19. V was shortened by 7 bases and J by 6 bases, with 15 bases between the two germline ends. CDR3 size: 13 residues. Germline V gene lookup returns CDR1 LNHDA and CDR2 SQIVND (reference sequence). Data came from immunoSEQ multiplex PCR; TCRdb stores just in-frame clones and leaves some out. The sample has around 270,000 clones; approximately 83% are singletons. The TCR comes from a woman in her twenties or thirties who had recovered from COVID-19. Sequenced sample: PBMCs or T cells enriched from blood (not recorded which). The chain has TRBV19 and TRBJ1-1, with a weak D call TRBD1 (5 bases). The CDR3 loop reads CASKGLYVSEAFF. The CDR3 DNA sequence: TGTGCCAGTAAGGGGCTTTACGTCTCTGAAGCTTTCTTT.